This T cell receptor beta chain was profiled in a study of cytomegalovirus exposure and HLA in healthy donors. Points from the study as a whole: Clonal expansion was found to be greater in HLA-associated TCR beta chains than in equally common others in a later analysis.

In regard to this clone: Its antigen is unknown.

Researchers ran the PCR with 60 Vbeta and 13 Jbeta primers. Clones were sequenced by immunoSEQ multiplex PCR, and TCRdb holds only the in-frame ones, with some missing. This sample has around 90,000 clones, with around three quarters found just once. The CDR3 totals 16 residues. With 7 bases clipped from V and 6 bases from J, the junction kept 13 bases outside the gene matches. This chain links TRBV6-7 with TRBJ1-5; TRBD1 matches at 9 bases. TRBV6-7 is designated an ORF whose function remains uncertain. This sequence originates from a male donor in good health and CMV-seropositive. The source material was PBMCs. The CDR3 nucleotides read TGTGCCAGCAAATACGGACAGGGGAGGTCGGGTCAGCCCCAGCATTTT. Protein product: CASKYGQGRSGQPQHF.